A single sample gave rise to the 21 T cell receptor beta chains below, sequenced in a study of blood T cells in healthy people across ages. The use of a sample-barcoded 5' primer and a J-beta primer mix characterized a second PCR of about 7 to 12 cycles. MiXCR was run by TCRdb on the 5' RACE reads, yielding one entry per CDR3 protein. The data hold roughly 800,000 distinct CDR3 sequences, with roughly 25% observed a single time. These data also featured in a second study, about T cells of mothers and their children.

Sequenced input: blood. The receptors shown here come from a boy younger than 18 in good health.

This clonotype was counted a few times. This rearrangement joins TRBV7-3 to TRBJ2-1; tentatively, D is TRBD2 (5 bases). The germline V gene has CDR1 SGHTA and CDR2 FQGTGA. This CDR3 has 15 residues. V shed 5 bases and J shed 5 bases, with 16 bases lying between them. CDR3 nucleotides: TGTGCCAGCAGCGTATCCGGGATTAGTAACAATGAGCAGTTCTTC. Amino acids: CASSVSGISNNEQFF.

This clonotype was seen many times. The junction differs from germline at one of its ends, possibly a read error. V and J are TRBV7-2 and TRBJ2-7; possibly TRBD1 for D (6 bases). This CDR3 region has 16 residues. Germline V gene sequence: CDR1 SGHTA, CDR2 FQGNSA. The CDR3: CASSPRPQGISHEQYF. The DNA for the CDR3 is TGTGCCAGCAGCCCTAGACCGCAGGGGATCTCCCACGAGCAGTACTTC.

CDR3 bases: TGTGCCATCAGTGCTTCCGTGCCGGGTAATTCACCCCTCCACTTT. Amino acid sequence: CAISASVPGNSPLHF. V is TRBV10-3 and J is TRBJ1-6; D uncertain. Germline V lookup: CDR1 ENHRY, CDR2 SYGVKD. With 4 bases removed from V and 6 bases from J, the gap between germline ends came to 13 bases. The CDR3 has 15 residues.

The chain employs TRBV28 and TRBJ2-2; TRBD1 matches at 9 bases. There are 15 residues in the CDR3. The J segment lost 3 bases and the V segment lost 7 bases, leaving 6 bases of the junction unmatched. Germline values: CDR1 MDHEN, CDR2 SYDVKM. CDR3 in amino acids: CASTLQGAYTGELFF. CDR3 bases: TGTGCCAGCACACTACAGGGGGCGTACACCGGGGAGCTGTTTTTT.

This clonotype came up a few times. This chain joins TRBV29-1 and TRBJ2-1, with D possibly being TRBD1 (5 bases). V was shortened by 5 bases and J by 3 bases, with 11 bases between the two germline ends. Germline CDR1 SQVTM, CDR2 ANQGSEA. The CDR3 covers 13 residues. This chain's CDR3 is CSVTGQGYNEQFF. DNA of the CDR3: TGCAGCGTTACCGGGCAGGGCTACAATGAGCAGTTCTTC.

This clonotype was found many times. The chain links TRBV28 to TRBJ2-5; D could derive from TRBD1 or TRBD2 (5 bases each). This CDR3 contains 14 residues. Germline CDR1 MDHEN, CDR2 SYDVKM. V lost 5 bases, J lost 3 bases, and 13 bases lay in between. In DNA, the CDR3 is TGTGCCAGCAGTCCTACCGGGGCTAAAGAGACCCAGTACTTC. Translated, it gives CASSPTGAKETQYF. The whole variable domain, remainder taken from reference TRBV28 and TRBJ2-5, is DVKVTQSSRYLVKRTGEKVFLECVQDMDHENMFWYRQDPGLGLRLIYFSYDVKMKEKGDIPEGYSVSREKKERFSLILESASTNQTSMYLCASSPTGAKETQYFGPGTRLLVL.

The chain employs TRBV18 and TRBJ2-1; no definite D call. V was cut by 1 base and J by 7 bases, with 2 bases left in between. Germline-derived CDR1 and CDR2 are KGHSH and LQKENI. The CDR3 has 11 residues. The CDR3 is CASSPQNEQFF. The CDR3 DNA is TGTGCCAGCTCACCACAGAATGAGCAGTTCTTC.

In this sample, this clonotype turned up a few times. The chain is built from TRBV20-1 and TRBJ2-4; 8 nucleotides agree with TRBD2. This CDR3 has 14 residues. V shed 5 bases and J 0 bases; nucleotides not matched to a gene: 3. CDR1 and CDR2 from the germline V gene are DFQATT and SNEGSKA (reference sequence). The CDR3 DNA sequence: TGCAGTGCTTATAGCGGGGTAGCCAAAAACATTCAGTACTTC. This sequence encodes CSAYSGVAKNIQYF.

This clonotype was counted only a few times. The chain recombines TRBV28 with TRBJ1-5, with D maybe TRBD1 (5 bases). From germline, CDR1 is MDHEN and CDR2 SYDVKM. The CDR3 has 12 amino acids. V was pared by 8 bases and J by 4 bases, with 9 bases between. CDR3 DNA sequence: TGTGCCAGCCAGTGGGGGAATCAGCCCCAGCATTTT. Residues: CASQWGNQPQHF. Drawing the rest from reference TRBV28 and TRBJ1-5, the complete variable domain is DVKVTQSSRYLVKRTGEKVFLECVQDMDHENMFWYRQDPGLGLRLIYFSYDVKMKEKGDIPEGYSVSREKKERFSLILESASTNQTSMYLCASQWGNQPQHFGDGTRLSIL.

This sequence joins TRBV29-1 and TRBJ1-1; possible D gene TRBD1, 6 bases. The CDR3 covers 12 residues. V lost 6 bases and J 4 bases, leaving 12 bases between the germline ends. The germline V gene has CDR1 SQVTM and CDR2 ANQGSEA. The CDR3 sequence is CSVTPGATEAFF. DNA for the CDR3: TGCAGCGTGACCCCAGGGGCCACTGAAGCTTTCTTT.

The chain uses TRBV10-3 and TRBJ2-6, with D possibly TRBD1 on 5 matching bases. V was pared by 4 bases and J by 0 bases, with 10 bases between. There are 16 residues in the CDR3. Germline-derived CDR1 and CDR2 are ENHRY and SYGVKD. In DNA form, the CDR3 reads TGTGCCATCAGTGGGCAAGGGGCCTCTGGGGCCAACGTCCTGACTTTC. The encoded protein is CAISGQGASGANVLTF.

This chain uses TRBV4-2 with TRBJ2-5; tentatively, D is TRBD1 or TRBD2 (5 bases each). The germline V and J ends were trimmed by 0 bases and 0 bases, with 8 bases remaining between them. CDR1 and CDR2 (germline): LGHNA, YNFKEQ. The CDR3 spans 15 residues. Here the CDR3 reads CASSQEPGHQETQYF. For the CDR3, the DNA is TGTGCCAGCAGCCAAGAACCGGGACACCAAGAGACCCAGTACTTC.

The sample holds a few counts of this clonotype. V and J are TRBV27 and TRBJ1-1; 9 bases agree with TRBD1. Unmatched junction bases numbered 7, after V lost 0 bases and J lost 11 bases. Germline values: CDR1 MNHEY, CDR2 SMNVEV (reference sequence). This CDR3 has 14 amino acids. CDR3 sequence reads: CASSLSGQGPGAFF. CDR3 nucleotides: TGTGCCAGCAGTTTATCAGGACAGGGGCCGGGGGCTTTCTTT.

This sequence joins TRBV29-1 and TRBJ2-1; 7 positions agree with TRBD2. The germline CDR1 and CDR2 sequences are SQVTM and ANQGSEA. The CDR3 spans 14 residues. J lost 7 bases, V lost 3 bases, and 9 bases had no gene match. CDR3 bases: TGCAGCGTTGACGTTGGCGGGAGATTGAATGAGCAGTTCTTC. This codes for CSVDVGGRLNEQFF.

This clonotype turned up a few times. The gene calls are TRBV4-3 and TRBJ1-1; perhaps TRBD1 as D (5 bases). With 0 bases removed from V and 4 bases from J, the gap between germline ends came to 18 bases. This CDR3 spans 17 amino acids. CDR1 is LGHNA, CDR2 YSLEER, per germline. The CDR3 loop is CASSQEVRALGGTEAFF. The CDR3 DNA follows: TGCGCCAGCAGCCAAGAAGTAAGGGCCCTTGGGGGCACTGAAGCTTTCTTT.

The CDR3 nucleotides are TGTGCCAGCAGCGTCATAACTGGGACAGGAAACACCGGGGAGCTGTTTTTT. This sequence encodes CASSVITGTGNTGELFF. The chain recombines TRBV9 with TRBJ2-2; 8 bases map to TRBD1. Germline V CDR1 and CDR2: SGDLS, YYNGEE. The CDR3 has 17 residues. V shed 2 bases and J 2 bases; nucleotides not matched to a gene: 8.

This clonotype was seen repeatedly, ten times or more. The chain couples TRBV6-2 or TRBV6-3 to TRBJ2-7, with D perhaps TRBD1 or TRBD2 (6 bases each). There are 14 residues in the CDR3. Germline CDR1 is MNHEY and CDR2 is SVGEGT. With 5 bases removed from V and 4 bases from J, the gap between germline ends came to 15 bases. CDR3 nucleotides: TGTGCCAGCAGTCCAACAGGGACTGGTTACGAGCAGTACTTC. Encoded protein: CASSPTGTGYEQYF.

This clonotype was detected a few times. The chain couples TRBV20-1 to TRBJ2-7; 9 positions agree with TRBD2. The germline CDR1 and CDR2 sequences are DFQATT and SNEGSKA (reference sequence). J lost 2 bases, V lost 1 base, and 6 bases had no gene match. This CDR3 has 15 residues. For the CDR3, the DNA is TGCAGTGCTAGAGGGGCTAGCGGGACGCCCTACGAGCAGTACTTC. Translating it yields CSARGASGTPYEQYF.

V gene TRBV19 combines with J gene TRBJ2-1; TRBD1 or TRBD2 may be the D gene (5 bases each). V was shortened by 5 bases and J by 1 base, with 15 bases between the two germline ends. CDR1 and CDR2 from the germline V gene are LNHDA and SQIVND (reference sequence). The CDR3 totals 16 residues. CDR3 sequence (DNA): TGTGCCAGTAGTTCCTGGGACGCCGAATCCTACAATGAGCAGTTCTTC. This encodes CASSSWDAESYNEQFF.

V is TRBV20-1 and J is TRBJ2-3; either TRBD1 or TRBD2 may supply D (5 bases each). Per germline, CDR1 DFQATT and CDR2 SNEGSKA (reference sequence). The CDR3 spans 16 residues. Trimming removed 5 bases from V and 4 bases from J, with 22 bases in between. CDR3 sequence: CSAQWWDRSWPDTQYF. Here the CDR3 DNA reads TGCAGTGCTCAATGGTGGGACCGATCGTGGCCAGATACGCAGTATTTT.

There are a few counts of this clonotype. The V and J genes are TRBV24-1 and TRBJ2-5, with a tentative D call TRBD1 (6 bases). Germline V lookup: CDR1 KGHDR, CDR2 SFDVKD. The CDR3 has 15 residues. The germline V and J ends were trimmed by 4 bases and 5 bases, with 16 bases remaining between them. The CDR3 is CATSEIRGQGETQYF. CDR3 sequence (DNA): TGTGCCACCAGTGAAATCCGGGGACAAGGGGAGACCCAGTACTTC.